This T cell receptor beta chain was captured in a study of human T cells and chemical hapten exposure (dated by TCRdb to 2020 to 2022). Concerning the study at large: For sensitization, 2% DPC in acetone was applied to an approximately 2 cm by approximately 2 cm area of upper inner arm skin. Weekly therapeutic DPC doses were additionally applied to the scalp of patients throughout the approximately 25-week study period. Patch testing was done on the upper back using Finn chambers containing 0.01% DPC, and results were scored after 6 days according to International Contact Dermatitis Research Group standards. The patient cohort, mostly female, included alopecia areata with under or over 50% scalp involvement, alopecia totalis and alopecia universalis. The libraries were sequenced as a pool, and the TCR yield per sample differed mostly because of small variations in library volumes within the pool. The study tracked peripheral blood TCR repertoire changes in vivo during primary and secondary sensitization to the hapten diphenylcyclopropenone (DPC) in alopecia patients. Patient blood was sampled pre-sensitization (week 0) and at 2, 6 and about 24 weeks after DPC sensitization. Blood for TCR sequencing was provided by twenty-nine alopecia patients at one to four time points (pre-sensitization, 2, 6 and 24 weeks).

Taken with the paper, the label for time point translates to: patch test 1, 2 weeks after DPC sensitization. This sample's treatment or condition label indicates: therapeutic diphenylcyclopropenone sensitization with weekly scalp DPC. At every patch-test visit, the blood draw took place before the patch test was put on. Patients were considered eligible if aged 18 to 70, diagnosed with alopecia and deemed suitable for DPC therapy, and patients were excluded if pregnant. Total RNA was isolated from unfractionated whole blood collected in Tempus Blood RNA tubes. Library preparation used RACE. The instrument given in TCRdb is NextSeq 500. Library preparation attached unique molecular identifiers to individual cDNA molecules for quantitative, reproducible TCR counting. Each blood RNA sample was used to sequence both TCR alpha and TCR beta chains. The authors' pipeline ran thus. Samples had a median of about 96,000 TCRs, with a range from roughly 20,000 to 700,000. V, J and CDR3 annotation of the TCR reads was performed with the Decombinator software suite. For the PS versus PT1 abundance plots, all samples were subsampled to the same number of TCRs (28,000). TCRs were defined as expanded if absent before sensitization and observed at least eight times at the 2-week time point. TCRdb reran the public reads through fastp at Q25 and MiXCR, keeping productive beta chains. Entries that share a CDR3 protein sequence are merged under the most common genes and DNA. V and J calls and clone size were set by TCRdb, not the authors. For this sample the table gives approximately 350,000 distinct CDR3 sequences, of which 5.5% to 8% were detected only once. 8% to 9% of the sample comes from the top ten.

Deletion took 1 base off V and 0 bases off J, with a span of 7 bases between the germline ends. Taken from the germline V gene, the CDR1 and CDR2 loops are SGHVS and FNYEAQ. Spanning cysteine to phenylalanine, the CDR3 consists of 15 amino acids. Only the CDR3 portion is preserved as DNA: 45 bases, with reading frame beginning at the first base. Results the study describes overall, beyond this receptor: Because every patient had alopecia, a presumed autoimmune disease, the patients' immune response might differ from that of healthy individuals. The number of PT1 expanded TCRs positively correlated with patch test score, significant at thresholds 8, 16 and 32 but not 4. Repeated subsampling changed both the strength of the expansion versus patch-test correlation and the threshold at which that correlation became significant. Compared with pre-sensitization or healthy control sets, expanded TCRs formed significantly more large CDR3 similarity clusters, which is consistent with antigen-driven responses. The number of TCRs above 1 in 1000 frequency did not change with DPC sensitization; there was no evidence of global repertoire structure alterations.

As regards this clonotype: Which antigen it targets is not known. No base quality values were provided; no much bigger clone lies one nucleotide off.

This TCR came from a woman aged 18-29 years with alopecia areata. Some clones in this sample may be carry-over from other donors' samples. This specimen consisted of whole blood, obtained in connection with sensitization to the hapten diphenylcyclopropenone (DPC). The chain is made from TRBV7-6 and TRBJ1-3, with no reliable assignment of the D segment. The CDR3 sequence is CASSLGPISGNTIYF. The DNA sequence follows: TGTGCCAGCAGCTTAGGACCGATCTCTGGAAACACCATATATTTT.